This T cell receptor beta chain originates from a study of CD8 T cells in ankylosing spondylitis. Whole-study findings and limits: According to the report, clones linked to the disease were significantly enriched in matched synovial fluid samples taken from ankylosing spondylitis patients. Ankylosing spondylitis blood seemed to carry a telltale TCR beta motif made of under 10 highly homologous variants. Earlier literature documents some of the motif variants in reactive arthritis synovial fluid and blood.

Libraries of TCR beta came from quantitative 5'-RACE with molecular barcodes. Via MiXCR, TCRdb re-called the 5' RACE reads, giving one row per CDR3 protein. The table records roughly 200,000 distinct CDR3 sequences, 9.5% to 15% of them present only once. This clonotype was detected only a few times. The target antigen is unknown. V was pared by 5 bases and J by 8 bases, with 4 bases of the junction left unmatched. This CDR3 spans 12 amino acids. Germline V gene sequence: CDR1 MNHEY, CDR2 SMNVEV (reference sequence). The TCR originated in a male donor with ankylosing spondylitis or in good health (not recorded which). The sequenced sample was blood, either unsorted or a sorted T cell fraction (not recorded which). The chain joins TRBV27 to TRBJ2-7, with TRBD1 identical over 9 bases. The CDR3 DNA sequence: TGTGCCAGCAGTCATAACAGGGGGCAGCAGTACTTC. Its protein product is CASSHNRGQQYF.